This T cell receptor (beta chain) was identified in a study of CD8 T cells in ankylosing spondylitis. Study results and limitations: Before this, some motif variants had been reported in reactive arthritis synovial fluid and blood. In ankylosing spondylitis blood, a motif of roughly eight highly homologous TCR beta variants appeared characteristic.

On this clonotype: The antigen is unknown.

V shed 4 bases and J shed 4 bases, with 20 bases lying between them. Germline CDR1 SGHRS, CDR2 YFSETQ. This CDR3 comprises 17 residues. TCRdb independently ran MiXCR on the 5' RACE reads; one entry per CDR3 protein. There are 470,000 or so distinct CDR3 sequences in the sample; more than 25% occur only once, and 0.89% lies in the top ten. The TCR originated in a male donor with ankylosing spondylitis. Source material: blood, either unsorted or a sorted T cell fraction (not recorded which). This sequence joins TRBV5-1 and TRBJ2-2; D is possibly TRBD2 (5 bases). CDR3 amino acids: CASSIDPARVGTGELFF. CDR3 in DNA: TGCGCCAGCAGCATAGACCCTGCGAGGGTTGGCACCGGGGAGCTGTTTTTT.